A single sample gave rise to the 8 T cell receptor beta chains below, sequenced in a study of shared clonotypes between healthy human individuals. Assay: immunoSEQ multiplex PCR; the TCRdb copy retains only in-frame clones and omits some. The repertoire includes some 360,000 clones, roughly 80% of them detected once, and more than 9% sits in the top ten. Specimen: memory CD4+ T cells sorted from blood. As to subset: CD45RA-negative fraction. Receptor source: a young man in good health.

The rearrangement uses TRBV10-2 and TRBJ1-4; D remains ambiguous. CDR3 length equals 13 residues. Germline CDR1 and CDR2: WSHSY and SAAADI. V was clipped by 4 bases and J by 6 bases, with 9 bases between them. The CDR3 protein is CASSVSRDEKLFF. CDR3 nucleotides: TGCGCCAGCAGTGTTTCGCGAGATGAAAAACTGTTTTTT.

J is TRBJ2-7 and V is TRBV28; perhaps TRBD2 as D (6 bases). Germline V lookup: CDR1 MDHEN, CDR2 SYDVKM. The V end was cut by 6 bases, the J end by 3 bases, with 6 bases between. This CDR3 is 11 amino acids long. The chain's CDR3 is CASRGLYEQYF. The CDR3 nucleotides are TGTGCCAGCAGGGGACTCTACGAGCAGTACTTC.

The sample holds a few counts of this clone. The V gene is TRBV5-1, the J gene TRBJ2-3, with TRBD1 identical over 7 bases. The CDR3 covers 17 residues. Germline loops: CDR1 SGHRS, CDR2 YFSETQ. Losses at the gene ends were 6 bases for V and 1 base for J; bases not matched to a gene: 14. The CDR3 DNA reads TGCGCCAGCAAGTTTGAAGGGGGCGCGGAAGGCACAGATACGCAGTATTTT. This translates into CASKFEGGAEGTDTQYF.

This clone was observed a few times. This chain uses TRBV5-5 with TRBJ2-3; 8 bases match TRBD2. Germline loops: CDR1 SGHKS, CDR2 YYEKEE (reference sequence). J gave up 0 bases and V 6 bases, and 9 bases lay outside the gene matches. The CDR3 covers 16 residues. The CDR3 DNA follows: TGTGCCAGCACCGTTAGCGGGACCTCTAGCACAGATACGCAGTATTTT. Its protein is CASTVSGTSSTDTQYF. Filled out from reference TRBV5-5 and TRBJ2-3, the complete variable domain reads DAGVTQSPTHLIKTRGQQVTLRCSPISGHKSVSWYQQVLGQGPQFIFQYYEKEERGRGNFPDRFSARQFPNYSSELNVNALLLGDSALYLCASTVSGTSSTDTQYFGPGTRLTVL.

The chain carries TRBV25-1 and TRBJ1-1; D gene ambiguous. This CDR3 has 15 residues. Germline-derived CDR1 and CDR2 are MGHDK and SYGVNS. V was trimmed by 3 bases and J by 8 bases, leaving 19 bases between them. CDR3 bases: TGTGCCAGCAGTGACCCCACTTCACCCAGTTCCGAAGCTTTCTTT. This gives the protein CASSDPTSPSSEAFF.

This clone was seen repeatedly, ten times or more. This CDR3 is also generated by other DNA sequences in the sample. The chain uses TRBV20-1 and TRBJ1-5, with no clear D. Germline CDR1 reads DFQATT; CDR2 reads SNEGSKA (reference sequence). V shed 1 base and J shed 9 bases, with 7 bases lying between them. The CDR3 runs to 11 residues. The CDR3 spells CSARGGGPQHF. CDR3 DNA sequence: TGCAGTGCTAGAGGGGGAGGGCCCCAGCATTTT.

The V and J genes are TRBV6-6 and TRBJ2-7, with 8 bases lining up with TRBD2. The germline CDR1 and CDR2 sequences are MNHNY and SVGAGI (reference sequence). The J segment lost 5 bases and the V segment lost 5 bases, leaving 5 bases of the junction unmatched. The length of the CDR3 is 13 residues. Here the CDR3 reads CASSGSGGNEQYF. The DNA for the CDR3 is TGTGCCAGCAGTGGCTCGGGAGGGAACGAGCAGTACTTC.

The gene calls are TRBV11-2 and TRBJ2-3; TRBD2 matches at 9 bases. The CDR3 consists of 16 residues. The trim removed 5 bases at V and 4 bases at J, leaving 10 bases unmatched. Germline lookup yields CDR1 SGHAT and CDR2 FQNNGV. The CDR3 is CASSPRLAEASDTQYF. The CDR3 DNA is TGTGCCAGCAGCCCCCGACTAGCGGAGGCGTCAGATACGCAGTATTTT.